These T cell receptor beta chains were read from a single sample in a study of CD4+ T cells in melanoma. Sequencing was performed with immunoSEQ multiplex PCR; in TCRdb, only in-frame clones are kept and a portion is missing. This sample carries about 18,000 clones, approximately 84% of them seen once, and the ten largest clones take approximately 5.6%. Material for sequencing was cells from a culture (not recorded whether cultured in vitro). These receptors all come from a human donor with melanoma. The CDR3 runs from the conserved cysteine through the conserved F or W. The D gene is left open where the match is weak. Some rows have no size entry. The others give once, few or many, or a class for an expanded clone.

CDR3aa: CASSSGLTGVLSGELFF; CDR3nt: TGCGCCAGCAGCTCCGGTTTAACGGGAGTTCTATCCGGGGAGCTGTTTTTT; abundance: .; v_gene: TRBV5-1; d_gene: .; j_gene: TRBJ2-2
CDR3aa: CASSPSTGADTQYF; CDR3nt: TGCGCCAGCAGCCCATCGACAGGGGCTGATACGCAGTATTTT; abundance: .; v_gene: TRBV5-1; d_gene: TRBD1; j_gene: TRBJ2-3
CDR3aa: CASSMGRVDNSPLHF; CDR3nt: TGTGCCAGTAGTATGGGGAGGGTCGATAATTCACCCCTCCACTTT; abundance: .; v_gene: TRBV19; d_gene: .; j_gene: TRBJ1-6
CDR3aa: CASSLELLNEQFF; CDR3nt: TGTGCTAGCAGCTTAGAACTTTTGAATGAGCAGTTCTTC; abundance: .; v_gene: TRBV7-7; d_gene: .; j_gene: TRBJ2-1
CDR3aa: CASSKTGGSGELFF; CDR3nt: TGTGCCAGCAGTAAGACAGGGGGCTCCGGGGAGCTGTTTTTT; abundance: .; v_gene: TRBV6-5; d_gene: TRBD1; j_gene: TRBJ2-2
CDR3aa: CASAYGQGGTEAFF; CDR3nt: TGTGCCAGCGCCTATGGACAGGGGGGCACTGAAGCTTTCTTT; abundance: .; v_gene: TRBV27; d_gene: TRBD1; j_gene: TRBJ1-1
CDR3aa: CASSPSQNYEAFF; CDR3nt: TGTGCCAGCTCACCGTCCCAGAACTATGAAGCTTTCTTT; abundance: once; v_gene: TRBV18; d_gene: .; j_gene: TRBJ1-1
CDR3aa: CASSQVWRGRLAEQYF; CDR3nt: TGTGCCAGCAGCCAAGTTTGGAGGGGGCGCTTGGCCGAGCAGTACTTC; abundance: large; v_gene: TRBV14; d_gene: .; j_gene: TRBJ2-7
CDR3aa: CATSSLGLLDTEAFF; CDR3nt: TGTGCCACCAGCAGTCTTGGGCTTTTGGACACTGAAGCTTTCTTT; abundance: .; v_gene: TRBV15; d_gene: .; j_gene: TRBJ1-1
CDR3aa: CATSRDRTSQVEAFF; CDR3nt: TGTGCCACCAGCAGAGACAGGACGAGCCAGGTTGAAGCTTTCTTT; abundance: .; v_gene: TRBV15; d_gene: .; j_gene: TRBJ1-1
CDR3aa: CASSLVGGSYGYTF; CDR3nt: TGTGCCAGCAGCTTGGTCGGGGGCTCCTATGGCTACACCTTC; abundance: .; v_gene: TRBV5-6; d_gene: .; j_gene: TRBJ1-2
CDR3aa: CSVIGTSGFGSEQYF; CDR3nt: TGCAGCGTTATTGGGACTAGCGGATTCGGCAGCGAGCAGTACTTC; abundance: .; v_gene: TRBV29-1; d_gene: TRBD2; j_gene: TRBJ2-7
CDR3aa: CASSQPRVYGYTF; CDR3nt: TGTGCCAGCAGCCAGCCTCGCGTCTATGGCTACACCTTC; abundance: once; v_gene: TRBV7-8; d_gene: .; j_gene: TRBJ1-2
CDR3aa: CASSESPGDEQYF; CDR3nt: TGTGCCAGCAGTGAGTCCCCCGGCGACGAGCAGTACTTC; abundance: .; v_gene: TRBV5-4; d_gene: .; j_gene: TRBJ2-7
CDR3aa: CSVRDKGLVVTEAFF; CDR3nt: TGCAGCGTCCGGGACAAGGGACTTGTGGTTACTGAAGCTTTCTTT; abundance: .; v_gene: TRBV29-1; d_gene: .; j_gene: TRBJ1-1
CDR3aa: CASSLVRFRDEQYF; CDR3nt: TGTGCCAGCAGCTTAGTCCGGTTCCGGGACGAGCAGTACTTC; abundance: .; v_gene: TRBV7-2; d_gene: .; j_gene: TRBJ2-7
CDR3aa: CASSPLLSEKLFF; CDR3nt: TGCGCCAGCAGCCCCTTGCTGTCGGAAAAACTGTTTTTT; abundance: .; v_gene: TRBV4-1; d_gene: .; j_gene: TRBJ1-4
CDR3aa: CASSASRGLGTGGGAFF; CDR3nt: TGTGCCAGCAGTGCTTCAAGAGGTCTCGGGACAGGGGGTGGAGCTTTCTTT; abundance: medium-sized; v_gene: TRBV6-1; d_gene: TRBD1; j_gene: TRBJ1-1
CDR3aa: CASSVGQPQHF; CDR3nt: TGTGCCAGCAGTGTAGGCCAGCCCCAGCATTTT; abundance: .; v_gene: TRBV2; d_gene: .; j_gene: TRBJ1-5
CDR3aa: CASSEQGADGYTF; CDR3nt: TGCGCCAGCAGCGAACAGGGGGCGGATGGCTACACCTTC; abundance: .; v_gene: TRBV5-1; d_gene: TRBD1; j_gene: TRBJ1-2
CDR3aa: CAWSVQAGTGELFF; CDR3nt: TGTGCCTGGAGTGTACAGGCGGGCACCGGGGAGCTGTTTTTT; abundance: few; v_gene: TRBV30; d_gene: .; j_gene: TRBJ2-2
CDR3aa: CASVSGRTDTQYF; CDR3nt: TGTGCCAGCGTTTCGGGTCGCACAGATACGCAGTATTTT; abundance: .; v_gene: TRBV2; d_gene: .; j_gene: TRBJ2-3
CDR3aa: CASSSGTSAPEETQYF; CDR3nt: TGCGCCAGCAGCTCCGGGACTAGCGCCCCTGAAGAGACCCAGTACTTC; abundance: few; v_gene: TRBV5-1; d_gene: TRBD2; j_gene: TRBJ2-5
CDR3aa: CASSRRTDQETQYF; CDR3nt: TGTGCCAGCAGCAGAAGGACAGACCAAGAGACCCAGTACTTC; abundance: .; v_gene: TRBV7-6; d_gene: .; j_gene: TRBJ2-5
CDR3aa: CASSLVGNTEAFF; CDR3nt: TGTGCCAGCAGCTTAGTAGGGAACACTGAAGCTTTCTTT; abundance: .; v_gene: TRBV7-3; d_gene: .; j_gene: TRBJ1-1
CDR3aa: CASSLEYGPVGYTF; CDR3nt: TGTGCCAGCAGCTTGGAATACGGGCCGGTCGGCTACACCTTC; abundance: .; v_gene: TRBV5-5; d_gene: .; j_gene: TRBJ1-2
CDR3aa: CASQGGVGTGELFF; CDR3nt: TGTGCCAGCCAAGGAGGGGTGGGCACCGGGGAGCTGTTTTTT; abundance: .; v_gene: TRBV6-6; d_gene: .; j_gene: TRBJ2-2
CDR3aa: CASSLASIQETQYF; CDR3nt: TGTGCCAGCAGCTTAGCGTCGATTCAAGAGACCCAGTACTTC; abundance: .; v_gene: TRBV7-9; d_gene: .; j_gene: TRBJ2-5
CDR3aa: CAWSQGSSNTIYF; CDR3nt: TGTGCCTGGAGTCAAGGGTCTTCAAACACCATATATTTT; abundance: .; v_gene: TRBV30; d_gene: .; j_gene: TRBJ1-3
CDR3aa: CASSEAHLSGMAYEQYF; CDR3nt: TGTGCCAGCAGTGAAGCCCACCTATCGGGGATGGCCTACGAGCAGTACTTC; abundance: .; v_gene: TRBV6-1; d_gene: .; j_gene: TRBJ2-7
CDR3aa: CASSLVAGAYNEQFF; CDR3nt: TGCGCCAGCAGCTTAGTAGCGGGGGCCTACAATGAGCAGTTCTTC; abundance: .; v_gene: TRBV5-1; d_gene: TRBD2; j_gene: TRBJ2-1
CDR3aa: CASSMARAREQYF; CDR3nt: TGTGCCAGTAGTATGGCCCGGGCTCGGGAGCAGTACTTC; abundance: .; v_gene: TRBV19; d_gene: .; j_gene: TRBJ2-7
CDR3aa: CAWSIWGTENTIYF; CDR3nt: TGTGCCTGGAGTATCTGGGGGACGGAAAACACCATATATTTT; abundance: .; v_gene: TRBV30; d_gene: .; j_gene: TRBJ1-3
CDR3aa: CASSQTGGDEKLFF; CDR3nt: TGTGCCAGCAGCCAGACAGGGGGCGATGAAAAACTGTTTTTT; abundance: few; v_gene: TRBV5-6; d_gene: TRBD1; j_gene: TRBJ1-4
CDR3aa: CASSPLGGGYTF; CDR3nt: TGTGCCAGCAGTCCCCTCGGGGGTGGCTACACCTTC; abundance: few; v_gene: TRBV27; d_gene: .; j_gene: TRBJ1-2